These T cell receptor beta chains were read from a single sample in a study of CD8 T cells in ankylosing spondylitis. MiXCR, applied by TCRdb to the 5' RACE reads, yields one record per CDR3 protein. Of around 130,000 distinct CDR3 sequences in the sample, 17% were seen once. Sequencing used blood, either unsorted or a sorted T cell fraction (not recorded which). These receptors were taken from a male donor with ankylosing spondylitis. CDR3s include the opening cysteine and the closing phenylalanine or tryptophan. D genes are given only for firm matches. Expanded clones are given a class, and other clones once, few, many or no size at all.

>TRBV12-3/TRBV12-4|TRBJ2-1|TRBD2|many
TGTGCCAGCAGGATCATAGCGGGAGGACGGGATGAGCAGTTCTTC
CASRIIAGGRDEQFF
>TRBV18|TRBJ2-1|.|few
TGTGCCAGCTCACCGGGGTTCGATGAGCAGTTCTTC
CASSPGFDEQFF
>TRBV12-3/TRBV12-4|TRBJ2-1|.|few
TGTGCCAGCAGTACTGGAAATGAGCAGTTCTTC
CASSTGNEQFF
>TRBV7-7|TRBJ2-1|.|.
TGTGCTAGCAGCTTAGTCAGGGTGGATGAGCAGTTCTTC
CASSLVRVDEQFF
>TRBV5-6|TRBJ1-1|.|.
TGTGCCAGCAGCTTGGGCAGGGCAGTGAACACTGAAGCTTTCTTT
CASSLGRAVNTEAFF
>TRBV4-1|TRBJ2-1|TRBD2|few
TGCGCCAGCAGCCAAGAGTATAGCGGGAGGGCGGAGCAGTTCTTC
CASSQEYSGRAEQFF
>TRBV5-1|TRBJ1-1|.|.
TGCGCCAGTATACTTGGGACTGAAGCTTTCTTT
CASILGTEAFF
>TRBV9|TRBJ2-1|.|.
TGTGCCAGCAGCGTAGTAGTTGATGAGCAGTTCTTC
CASSVVVDEQFF
>TRBV4-3|TRBJ1-1|.|few
TGCGCCAGCAGCCCAGCCAGGCACCTCAACACTGAAGCTTTCTTT
CASSPARHLNTEAFF
>TRBV27|TRBJ2-7|.|.
TGTGCCAGCAGTTCCAGGCCGAACTACGAGCAGTACTTC
CASSSRPNYEQYF
>TRBV13|TRBJ2-4|TRBD1|many
TGTGCCAGCAGCTTCACAGGGGCGGCCAAAAACATTCAGTACTTC
CASSFTGAAKNIQYF
>TRBV29-1|TRBJ2-3|TRBD1|many
TGCAGCGTTAGGACAGGTTGGAGTCCAGGTACGCAGTATTTT
CSVRTGWSPGTQYF
>TRBV5-1|TRBJ2-7|TRBD1|few
TGCGCCAGCAGCCCTTGGACAGGGTCCCTCGAGCAGTACTTC
CASSPWTGSLEQYF
>TRBV6-2/TRBV6-3|TRBJ2-7|.|once
TGTGCCAGCAGTTACCAGATTGGCTACGAGCAGTACTTC
CASSYQIGYEQYF
>TRBV6-5|TRBJ2-2|.|few
TGTGCCAGCAGTTACTCGCTCACCGGGGAGCTGTTTTTT
CASSYSLTGELFF
>TRBV2|TRBJ2-7|.|.
TGTGCCACGCGGACGGTCTCCTACGAGCAGTACTTC
CATRTVSYEQYF
>TRBV14|TRBJ2-3|.|.
TGTGCCAGCAGCCAAGACTGGACGAGTAGCGATACGCAGTATTTT
CASSQDWTSSDTQYF
>TRBV4-1|TRBJ2-2|TRBD1|few
TGCGCCAGCAGCCAAGATCGTGGGACAGGGGGAACCGGGGAGCTGTTTTTT
CASSQDRGTGGTGELFF
>TRBV5-5|TRBJ2-7|.|.
TGTGCCAGCAGCCAGGGGAGGGGGTTAGTAGAGTTCGAGCAGTACTTC
CASSQGRGLVEFEQYF
>TRBV20-1|TRBJ2-7|TRBD2|.
TGCAGTGCTTCATCACCGGGACTAGCGGGATACGAGCAGTACTTC
CSASSPGLAGYEQYF
>TRBV2|TRBJ2-1|TRBD2|few
TGTGCCACCCGGGGGACTAGCGGGACTAAGGGGTACAATGAGCAGTTCTTC
CATRGTSGTKGYNEQFF
>TRBV12-3/TRBV12-4|TRBJ2-3|.|.
TGTGCCAGCAGTTTTGGTGGGCAAGGCGATACGCAGTATTTT
CASSFGGQGDTQYF
>TRBV19|TRBJ2-7|TRBD2|.
TGTGCCAGTAGTATTGCGGGAGATGAGCAGTACTTC
CASSIAGDEQYF
>TRBV7-9|TRBJ2-3|.|.
TGTGCCAGCAGCTTAGGAGTAGGGCGTGATACGCAGTATTTT
CASSLGVGRDTQYF
>TRBV5-5|TRBJ2-1|.|.
TGTGCCAGCAGCGGAAACAGATTTCCAGAAAACAATGAGCAGTTCTTC
CASSGNRFPENNEQFF
>TRBV3-1|TRBJ2-1|TRBD2|many
TGTGCCAGCAGCCAAGATCAGACTAGCAGCTCCTACAATGAGCAGTTCTTC
CASSQDQTSSSYNEQFF
>TRBV7-9|TRBJ1-1|.|.
TGTGCCAGCAGCTTTTGGGAGAACACTGAAGCTTTCTTT
CASSFWENTEAFF
>TRBV21-1|TRBJ2-7|.|few
TGTGCCAGCAGCAAAGGAAGGGGACAGGAATATCCTGGCTACGAGCAGTACTTC
CASSKGRGQEYPGYEQYF
>TRBV18|TRBJ2-5|TRBD1|.
TGTGCCAGCTCAGTCGACAGGGAAGAGACCCAGTACTTC
CASSVDREETQYF
>TRBV12-3/TRBV12-4|TRBJ2-5|TRBD2|.
TGTGCCAGCCGAACTAGCGGGTTAGAGACCCAGTACTTC
CASRTSGLETQYF